These 4 T cell receptor beta chains were all obtained from the same sample, sequenced in a study of T cells expressing NK-cell markers. TCRdb re-called the 5' RACE reads and catalogs CDR3 proteins one per entry, DNA excluded. The sample totals about 260,000 distinct CDR3 sequences. Sequenced input: blood T cells: a sorted CD56 or NKG2C T cell subset, CD4+ or CD8+ T cells, or bulk PBMC T cells (not recorded which). These receptors were collected from a man aged 18 to 30 in good health.

This chain uses TRBV5-4 with TRBJ1-4; TCRdb returns TRBD1, unconfirmable since there is no DNA. Germline V gives CDR1 SGHNT, CDR2 YYREEE (reference sequence). This CDR3 comprises 14 residues. The CDR3 sequence: CASSLDPGTEKLFF.

The gene calls are TRBV29-1 and TRBJ1-1. Germline V lookup: CDR1 SQVTM, CDR2 ANQGSEA. The CDR3 consists of 15 residues. The CDR3 loop is CSVGNHSPMNTEAFF.

The chain links TRBV6-2 or TRBV6-3 to TRBJ1-6; TCRdb outputs TRBD1, but without DNA this stays unchecked. The germline V gene encodes CDR1 MNHEY and CDR2 SVGEGT. This CDR3 region has 13 residues. This CDR3 is CASRRDRDSPLHF.

The V and J genes are TRBV12-3 or TRBV12-4 and TRBJ2-7; TCRdb gives TRBD2 as the D gene, but with no DNA this cannot be confirmed. The CDR3 is made up of 14 amino acids. The CDR3 protein is CASSLGGRVDEQYF.